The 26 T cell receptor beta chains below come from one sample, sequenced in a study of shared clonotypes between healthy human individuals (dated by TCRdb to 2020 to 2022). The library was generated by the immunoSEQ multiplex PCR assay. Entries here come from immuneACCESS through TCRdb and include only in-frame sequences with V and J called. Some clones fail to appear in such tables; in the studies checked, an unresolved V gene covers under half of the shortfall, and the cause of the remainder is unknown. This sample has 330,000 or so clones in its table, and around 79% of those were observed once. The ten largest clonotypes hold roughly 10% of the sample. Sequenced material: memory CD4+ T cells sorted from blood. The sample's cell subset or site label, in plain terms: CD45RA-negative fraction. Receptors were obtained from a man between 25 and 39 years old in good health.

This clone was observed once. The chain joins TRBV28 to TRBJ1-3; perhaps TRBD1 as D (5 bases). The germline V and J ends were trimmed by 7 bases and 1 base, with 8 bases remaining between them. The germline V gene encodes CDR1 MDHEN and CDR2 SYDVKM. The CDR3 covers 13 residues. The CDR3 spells CASIGTSGNTIYF. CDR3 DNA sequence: TGTGCCAGCATCGGGACTTCTGGAAACACCATATATTTT. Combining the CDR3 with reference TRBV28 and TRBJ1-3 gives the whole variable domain DVKVTQSSRYLVKRTGEKVFLECVQDMDHENMFWYRQDPGLGLRLIYFSYDVKMKEKGDIPEGYSVSREKKERFSLILESASTNQTSMYLCASIGTSGNTIYFGEGSWLTVV.

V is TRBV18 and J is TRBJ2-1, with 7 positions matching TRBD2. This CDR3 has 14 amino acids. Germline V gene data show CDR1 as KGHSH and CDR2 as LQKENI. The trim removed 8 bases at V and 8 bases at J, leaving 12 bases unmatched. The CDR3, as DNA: TGTGCCAGCCAACTAGCGATGCCGGGCGATGAGCAGTTCTTC. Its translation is CASQLAMPGDEQFF. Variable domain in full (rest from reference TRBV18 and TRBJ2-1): NAGVMQNPRHLVRRRGQEARLRCSPMKGHSHVYWYRQLPEEGLKFMVYLQKENIIDESGMPKERFSAEFPKEGPSILRIQQVVRGDSAAYFCASQLAMPGDEQFFGPGTRLTVL.

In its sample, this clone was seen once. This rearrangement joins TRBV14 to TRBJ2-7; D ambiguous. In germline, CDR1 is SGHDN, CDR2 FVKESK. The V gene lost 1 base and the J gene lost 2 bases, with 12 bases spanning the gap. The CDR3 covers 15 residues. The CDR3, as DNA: TGTGCCAGCAGCCAAGGCCCAGGATCCACCTACGAGCAGTACTTC. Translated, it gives CASSQGPGSTYEQYF.

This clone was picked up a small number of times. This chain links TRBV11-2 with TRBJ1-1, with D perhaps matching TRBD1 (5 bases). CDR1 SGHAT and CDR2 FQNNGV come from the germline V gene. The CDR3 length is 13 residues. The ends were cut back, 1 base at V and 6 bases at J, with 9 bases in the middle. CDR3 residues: CASSLAGTPEAFF. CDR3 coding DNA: TGTGCCAGCAGCTTAGCAGGGACCCCTGAAGCTTTCTTT.

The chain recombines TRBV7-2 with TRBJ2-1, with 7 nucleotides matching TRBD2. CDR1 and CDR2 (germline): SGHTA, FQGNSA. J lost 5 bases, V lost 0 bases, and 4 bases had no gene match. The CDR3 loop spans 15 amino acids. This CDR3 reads CASSLAGGMNNEQFF. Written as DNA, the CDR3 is TGTGCCAGCAGCTTAGCGGGAGGGATGAACAATGAGCAGTTCTTC.

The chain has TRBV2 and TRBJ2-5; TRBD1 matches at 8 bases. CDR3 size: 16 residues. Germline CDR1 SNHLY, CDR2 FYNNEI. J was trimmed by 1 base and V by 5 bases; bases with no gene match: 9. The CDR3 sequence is CASSKRDRRAQETQYF. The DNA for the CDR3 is TGTGCCAGCAGTAAAAGGGACAGGCGAGCCCAAGAGACCCAGTACTTC.

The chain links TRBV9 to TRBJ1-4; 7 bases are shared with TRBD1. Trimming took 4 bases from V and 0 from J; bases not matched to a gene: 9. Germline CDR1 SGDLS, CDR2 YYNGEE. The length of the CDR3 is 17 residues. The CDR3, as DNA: TGTGCCAGCAGCTTATCGTCTGGGACAGCAACTAATGAAAAACTGTTTTTT. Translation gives CASSLSSGTATNEKLFF.

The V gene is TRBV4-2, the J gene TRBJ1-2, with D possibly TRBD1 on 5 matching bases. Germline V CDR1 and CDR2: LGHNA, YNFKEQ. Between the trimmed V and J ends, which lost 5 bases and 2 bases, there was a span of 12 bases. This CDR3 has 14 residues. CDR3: CASSAIAGNYGYTF. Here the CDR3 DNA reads TGTGCCAGCAGCGCAATAGCAGGGAACTATGGCTACACCTTC.

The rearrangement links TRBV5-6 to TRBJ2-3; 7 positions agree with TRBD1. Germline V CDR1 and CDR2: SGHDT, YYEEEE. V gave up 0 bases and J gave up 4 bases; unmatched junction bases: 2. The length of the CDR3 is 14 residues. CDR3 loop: CASSLGQGSDTQYF. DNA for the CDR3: TGTGCCAGCAGCTTGGGACAGGGTTCAGATACGCAGTATTTT.

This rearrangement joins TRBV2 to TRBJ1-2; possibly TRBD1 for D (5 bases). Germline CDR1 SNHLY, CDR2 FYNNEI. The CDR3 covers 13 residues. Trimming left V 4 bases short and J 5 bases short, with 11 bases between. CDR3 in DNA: TGTGCCAGCAGTGGACAGCCAGGGTATGGCTACACCTTC. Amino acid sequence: CASSGQPGYGYTF.

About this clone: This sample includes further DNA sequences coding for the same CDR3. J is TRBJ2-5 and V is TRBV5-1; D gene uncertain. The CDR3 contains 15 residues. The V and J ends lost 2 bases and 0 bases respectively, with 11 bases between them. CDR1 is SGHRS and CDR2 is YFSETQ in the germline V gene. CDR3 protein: CASSLWAGHQETQYF. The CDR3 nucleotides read TGCGCCAGCAGCTTATGGGCAGGCCACCAAGAGACCCAGTACTTC.

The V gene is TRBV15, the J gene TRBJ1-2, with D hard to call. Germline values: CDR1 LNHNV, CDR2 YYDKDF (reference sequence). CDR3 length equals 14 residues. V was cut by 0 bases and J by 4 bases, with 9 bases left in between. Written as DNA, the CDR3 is TGTGCCACCAGCAGAGAACCCACAAGCTATGGCTACACCTTC. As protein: CATSREPTSYGYTF.

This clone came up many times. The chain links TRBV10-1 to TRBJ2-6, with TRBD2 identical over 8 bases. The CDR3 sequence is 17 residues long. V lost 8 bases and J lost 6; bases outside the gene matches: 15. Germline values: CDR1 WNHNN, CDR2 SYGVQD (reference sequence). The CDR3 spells CASRIAGLRREANVLTF. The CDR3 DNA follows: TGCGCCAGCCGTATAGCGGGACTGCGACGAGAGGCCAACGTCCTGACTTTC.

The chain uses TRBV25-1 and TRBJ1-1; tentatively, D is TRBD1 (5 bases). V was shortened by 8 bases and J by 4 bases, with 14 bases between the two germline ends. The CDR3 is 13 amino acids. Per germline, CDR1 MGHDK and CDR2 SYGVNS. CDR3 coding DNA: TGTGCCAGCTGCCGGGACGGGGGCACTGAAGCTTTCTTT. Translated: CASCRDGGTEAFF.

In DNA, the CDR3 is TGTGCCAGCCGGGGATACGGGGGTGGCACCGGGGAGCTGTTTTTT. Translation gives CASRGYGGGTGELFF. This sequence joins TRBV6-5 and TRBJ2-2, with D perhaps matching TRBD2 (6 bases). V shed 8 bases and J shed 4 bases, with 17 bases lying between them. The CDR3 runs to 15 residues. Germline V gene lookup returns CDR1 MNHEY and CDR2 SVGAGI.

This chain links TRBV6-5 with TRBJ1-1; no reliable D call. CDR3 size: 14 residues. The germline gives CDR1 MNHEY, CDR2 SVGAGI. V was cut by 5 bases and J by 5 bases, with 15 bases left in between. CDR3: CASSGSTTVTEAFF. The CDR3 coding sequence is TGTGCCAGCAGTGGGTCCACTACGGTTACTGAAGCTTTCTTT.

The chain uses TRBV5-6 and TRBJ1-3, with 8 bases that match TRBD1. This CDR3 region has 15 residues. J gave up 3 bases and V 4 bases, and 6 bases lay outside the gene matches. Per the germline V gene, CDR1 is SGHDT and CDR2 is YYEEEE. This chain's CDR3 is CASSTQGALGNTIYF. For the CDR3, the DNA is TGTGCCAGCAGCACCCAGGGGGCTCTTGGAAACACCATATATTTT.

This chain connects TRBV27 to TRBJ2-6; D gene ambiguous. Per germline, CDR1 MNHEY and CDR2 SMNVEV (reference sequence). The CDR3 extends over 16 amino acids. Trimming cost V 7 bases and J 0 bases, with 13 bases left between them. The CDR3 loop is CASTAFPTSGANVLTF. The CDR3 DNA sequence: TGTGCCAGCACCGCCTTTCCAACCTCTGGGGCCAACGTCCTGACTTTC.

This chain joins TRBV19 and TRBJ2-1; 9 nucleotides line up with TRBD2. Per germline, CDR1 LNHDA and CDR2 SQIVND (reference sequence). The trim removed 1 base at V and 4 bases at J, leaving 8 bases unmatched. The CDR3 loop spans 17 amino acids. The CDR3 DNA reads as TGTGCCAGTAGTATAGGGGGTAGCGGGAGTTCTTACAATGAGCAGTTCTTC. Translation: CASSIGGSGSSYNEQFF.

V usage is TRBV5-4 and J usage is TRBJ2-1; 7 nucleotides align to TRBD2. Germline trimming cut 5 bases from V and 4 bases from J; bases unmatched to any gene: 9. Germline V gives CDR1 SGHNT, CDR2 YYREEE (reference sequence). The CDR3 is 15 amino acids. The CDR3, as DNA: TGTGCCAGCAGTAAGAGCGGGGAAGGGTACAATGAGCAGTTCTTC. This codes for CASSKSGEGYNEQFF.

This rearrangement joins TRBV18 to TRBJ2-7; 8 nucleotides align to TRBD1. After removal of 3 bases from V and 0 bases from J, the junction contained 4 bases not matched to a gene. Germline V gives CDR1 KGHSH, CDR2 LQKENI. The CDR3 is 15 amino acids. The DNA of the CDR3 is TGTGCCAGCTCACCCGGGACAGGCTTCTCCTACGAGCAGTACTTC. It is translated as CASSPGTGFSYEQYF.

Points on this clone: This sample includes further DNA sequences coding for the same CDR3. As DNA, the CDR3 is TGTGCCAGCAGCCCGGGACAGGGAGCCTACGAGCAGTACTTC. Translating gives CASSPGQGAYEQYF. The genes are TRBV9 and TRBJ2-7; 9 bases are a match to TRBD1. Germline values: CDR1 SGDLS, CDR2 YYNGEE. V lost 4 bases and J lost 2; bases outside the gene matches: 4. This CDR3 has 14 residues.

CDR3 sequence reads: CSKTSIGTQYF. CDR3 coding DNA: TGCAGCAAGACTAGTATCGGGACCCAGTACTTC. The V gene is TRBV20-1, the J gene TRBJ2-5; a possible D gene is TRBD2 (6 bases). CDR1 is DFQATT and CDR2 is SNEGSKA in the germline V gene (reference sequence). The CDR3 contains 11 residues.

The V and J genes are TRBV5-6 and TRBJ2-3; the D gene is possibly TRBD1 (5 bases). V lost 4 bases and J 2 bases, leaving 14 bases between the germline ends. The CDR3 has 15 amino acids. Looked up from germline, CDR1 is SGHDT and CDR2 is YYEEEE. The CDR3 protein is CASSRGPGATDTQYF. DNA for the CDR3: TGTGCCAGCAGCCGCGGCCCTGGGGCCACAGATACGCAGTATTTT.

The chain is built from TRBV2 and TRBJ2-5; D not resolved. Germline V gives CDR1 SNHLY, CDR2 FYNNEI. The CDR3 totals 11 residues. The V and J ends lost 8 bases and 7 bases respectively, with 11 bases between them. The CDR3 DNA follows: TGTGCCAGCGGGTTAGAAGGGACCCAGTACTTC. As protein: CASGLEGTQYF.

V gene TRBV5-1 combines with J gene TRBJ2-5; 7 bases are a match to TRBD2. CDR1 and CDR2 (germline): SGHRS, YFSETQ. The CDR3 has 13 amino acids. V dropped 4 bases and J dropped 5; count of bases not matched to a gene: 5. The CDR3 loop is CASSGAGRETQYF. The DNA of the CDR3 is TGCGCCAGCAGCGGAGCGGGGAGGGAGACCCAGTACTTC.